This is a list of T cell receptor beta chains from one sample in a study of CD8 T cells in Susac syndrome. TCRdb independently ran MiXCR on the immunoSEQ multiplex PCR reads; one entry per CDR3 protein. The sample consists of 65,000 to 100,000 distinct CDR3 sequences, 96% of them appearing once. The sequencing input was CD8+ T cells from PBMCs. These receptors came from a human donor with Susac syndrome. CDR3s include the opening cysteine and the closing phenylalanine or tryptophan. D genes are given only for firm matches. Size tells how often a clone was seen (once, few, many) or the class of an expanded clone, and some rows leave it out.

>-|TRBV20-1|-|TRBJ2-1
TGCAGTGCTAGAGGTGTATTCCAGGGAAACTACAATGAGCAGTTCTTC
CSARGVFQGNYNEQFF
>-|TRBV13|-|TRBJ2-3
TGTGCCAGCAGCTTACGTGGGGCCGGCACAGATACGCAGTATTTT
CASSLRGAGTDTQYF
>-|TRBV13|-|TRBJ2-1
TGTGCCAGCAGCAGGACTGAGAGGGGCAATGAGCAGTTCTTC
CASSRTERGNEQFF
>-|TRBV15|once|TRBJ2-7
TGTGCCACCAGCAGTCCCCGATCCTACGAGCAGTACTTC
CATSSPRSYEQYF
>-|TRBV6-5|-|TRBJ1-5
TGTGCCAGCAGTCTGGCCCTAATGCAGCCCCAGCATTTT
CASSLALMQPQHF
>-|TRBV20-1|-|TRBJ2-1
TGCAGTGCTAGAGATCGGGATAGTGAGGGGATGGGGTACAATGAGCAGTTCTTC
CSARDRDSEGMGYNEQFF
>-|TRBV4-3|-|TRBJ2-2
TGCGCCAGCAGCCAAGATGGGGAGGCCTCAGATCTTTTCGAGGAGCTGTTTTTT
CASSQDGEASDLFEELFF
>-|TRBV20-1|-|TRBJ1-1
TGCAGTGCTAGGTTGGGACATGCTGAAGCTTTCTTT
CSARLGHAEAFF
>-|TRBV19|-|TRBJ1-1
TGTGCCAGTAGTAGGGGGCTGAACACTGAAGCTTTCTTT
CASSRGLNTEAFF
>-|TRBV6-2/TRBV6-3|-|TRBJ1-2
TGTGCCAGCAGTTACCCAGGGACCGGCTACACCTTC
CASSYPGTGYTF
>TRBD2|TRBV14|-|TRBJ2-7
TGTGCCAGCAGCCAAGGGGGACTAGCGGGAGCACCCTACGAGCAGTACTTC
CASSQGGLAGAPYEQYF
>-|TRBV27|-|TRBJ2-1
TGTGCCAGCGGCGACAAGGGCAATGAGCAGTTCTTC
CASGDKGNEQFF
>-|TRBV7-9|-|TRBJ2-5
TGTGCCACGTGGGCCCCCCCATTAGCGAAGGAGACCCAGTACTTC
CATWAPPLAKETQYF
>TRBD2|TRBV20-1|-|TRBJ2-1
TGCAGTGCCCAAGGGACTAGCGGTACGACTGAGCAGTTCTTC
CSAQGTSGTTEQFF
>-|TRBV24-1|-|TRBJ2-1
TGTGCCACCCCGAACCCCCTTCTACAGAGCCCCCAGGGAAATGAGCAGTTCTTC
CATPNPLLQSPQGNEQFF
>-|TRBV10-3|once|TRBJ2-1
TGTGCCATCAGGGTAGGGGTTGGTGAGCAGTTCTTC
CAIRVGVGEQFF
>TRBD2|TRBV7-9|-|TRBJ2-1
TGTGCCAGCAGCCCCCCCTCACTAGCGGGAGGCCACTCCTACAATGAGCAGTTCTTC
CASSPPSLAGGHSYNEQFF
>TRBD1|TRBV20-1|-|TRBJ2-6
TGCAGTGCCAAGGGAGGACAGGGCCTCGGGGCCAACGTCCTGACTTTC
CSAKGGQGLGANVLTF
>TRBD1|TRBV6-5|-|TRBJ1-2
TGTGCCAGCAGTCGACAGGGCGGACATGGCTACACCTTC
CASSRQGGHGYTF
>-|TRBV12-3/TRBV12-4|-|TRBJ2-5
TGTGCCAGCAGTTTAAGAGTTACGGGGGAAAGCGGCCAGTACTTC
CASSLRVTGESGQYF
>TRBD2|TRBV20-1|-|TRBJ2-5
TGCAGTGCTGGACTAGCGGGGACTTACCTCCAGGAGACCCAGTACTTC
CSAGLAGTYLQETQYF
>-|TRBV9|-|TRBJ2-2
TGTGCCAGCAGTCATAACACCGGGGAGCTGTTTTTT
CASSHNTGELFF
>-|TRBV9|-|TRBJ2-7
TGTGCCAGCAGCGTAAACGACAGTCCCCTGGAGCAGTACTTC
CASSVNDSPLEQYF
>-|TRBV27|-|TRBJ2-5
TGTGCCAGCAGTAGGGGGGGCGTCCGGATGGAGACCCAGTACTTC
CASSRGGVRMETQYF
>TRBD1|TRBV20-1|-|TRBJ1-6
TGCAGTGCCACAGTTCCAGGGGGCGGTTCACCCCTCCACTTT
CSATVPGGGSPLHF
>-|TRBV6-5|-|TRBJ2-1
TGTGCCAGCAGTTGGAAGGCGGAGAATGAGCAGTTCTTC
CASSWKAENEQFF
>TRBD1|TRBV9|-|TRBJ1-2
TGTGCCAGCAGCGCTGGGACAGGGGCATTACCCTATGGCTACACCTTC
CASSAGTGALPYGYTF
>-|TRBV28|-|TRBJ2-1
TGTGCCAGCAGTTTAGGGCTTTATTGGGGAGCGGAAGACAATGAGCAGTTCTTC
CASSLGLYWGAEDNEQFF
>-|TRBV27|-|TRBJ2-1
TGTGCCAGCAGTTTATCACGGGGTCTACTCAATGAGCAGTTCTTC
CASSLSRGLLNEQFF
>-|TRBV15|-|TRBJ2-3
TGTGCCACCAGCAGAGCGACAGATACGCAGTATTTT
CATSRATDTQYF
>-|TRBV7-9|-|TRBJ1-5
TGTGCCAGCAGCCAAGAAGGGACATATAGCAATCAGCCCCAGCATTTT
CASSQEGTYSNQPQHF
>-|TRBV20-1|-|TRBJ2-1
TGCAGTGCCAACTCACTACTCCAGTTCTTC
CSANSLLQFF
>TRBD2|TRBV9|-|TRBJ2-7
TGTGCCAGCAGCGTAGGGGTACTAGCGGGGTACGAGCAGTACTTC
CASSVGVLAGYEQYF
>-|TRBV11-1|-|TRBJ1-1
TGTGCCAGCAGCTTATCTGGCCTTTATTCGACTGAAGCTTTCTTT
CASSLSGLYSTEAFF
>-|TRBV6-5|-|TRBJ2-3
TGTGCCAGTCTCCGGGGGGATACGCAGTATTTT
CASLRGDTQYF
>-|TRBV20-1|-|TRBJ2-1
TGCAGTGCTAGAGATTTAGGGTGGCAGTTCTTC
CSARDLGWQFF
>TRBD1|TRBV6-2/TRBV6-3|-|TRBJ1-5
TGTGCCAGCAGTTCCGGAGTCGGGACAGGGTTCAATCAGCCCCAGCATTTT
CASSSGVGTGFNQPQHF